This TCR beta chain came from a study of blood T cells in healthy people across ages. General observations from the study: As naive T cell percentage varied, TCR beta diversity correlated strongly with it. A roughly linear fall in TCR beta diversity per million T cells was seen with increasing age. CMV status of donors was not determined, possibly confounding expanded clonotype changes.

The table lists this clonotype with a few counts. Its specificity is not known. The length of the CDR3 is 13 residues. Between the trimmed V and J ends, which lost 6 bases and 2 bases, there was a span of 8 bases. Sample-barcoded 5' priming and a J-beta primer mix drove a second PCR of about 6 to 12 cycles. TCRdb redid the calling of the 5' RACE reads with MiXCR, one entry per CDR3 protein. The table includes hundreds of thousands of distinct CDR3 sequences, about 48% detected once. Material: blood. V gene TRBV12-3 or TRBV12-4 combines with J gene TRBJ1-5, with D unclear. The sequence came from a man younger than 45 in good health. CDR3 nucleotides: TGTGCCAGCAGCTTGCCAGGCAATCAGCCCCAGCATTTT. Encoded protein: CASSLPGNQPQHF.